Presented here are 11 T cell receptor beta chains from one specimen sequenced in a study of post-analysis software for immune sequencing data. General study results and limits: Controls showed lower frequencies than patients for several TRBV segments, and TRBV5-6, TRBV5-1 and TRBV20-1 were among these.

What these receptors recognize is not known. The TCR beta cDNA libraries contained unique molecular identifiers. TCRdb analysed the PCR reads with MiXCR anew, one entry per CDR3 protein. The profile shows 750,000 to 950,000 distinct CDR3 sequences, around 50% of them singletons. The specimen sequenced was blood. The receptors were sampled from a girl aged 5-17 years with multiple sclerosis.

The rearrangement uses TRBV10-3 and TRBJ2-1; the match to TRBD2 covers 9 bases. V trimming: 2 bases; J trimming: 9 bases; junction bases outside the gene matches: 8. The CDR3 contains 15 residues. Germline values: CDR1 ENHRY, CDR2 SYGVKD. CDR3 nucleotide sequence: TGTGCCATCAGTGAGGCGGGAGGGCCATTCAGTGAGCAGTTCTTC. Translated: CAISEAGGPFSEQFF.

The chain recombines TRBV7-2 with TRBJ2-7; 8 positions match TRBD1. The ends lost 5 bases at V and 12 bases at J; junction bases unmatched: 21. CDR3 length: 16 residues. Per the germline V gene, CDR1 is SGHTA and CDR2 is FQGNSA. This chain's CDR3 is CASSPSTGTGLLSWYF. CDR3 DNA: TGTGCCAGCAGCCCGAGTACCGGGACAGGATTGTTGTCGTGGTACTTC.

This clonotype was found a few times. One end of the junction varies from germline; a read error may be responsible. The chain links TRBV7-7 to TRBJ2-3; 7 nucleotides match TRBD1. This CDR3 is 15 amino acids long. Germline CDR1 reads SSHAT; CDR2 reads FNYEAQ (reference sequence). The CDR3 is CASSPSTGSTDTQYF. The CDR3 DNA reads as TGTGCTAGCAGCCCCTCGACAGGGAGCACAGATACGCAGTATTTT.

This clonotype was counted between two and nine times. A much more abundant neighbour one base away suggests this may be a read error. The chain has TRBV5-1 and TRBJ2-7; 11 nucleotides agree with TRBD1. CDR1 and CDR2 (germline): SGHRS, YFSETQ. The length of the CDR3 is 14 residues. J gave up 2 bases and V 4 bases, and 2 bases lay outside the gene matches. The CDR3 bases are TGCGCCAGCAGCATGGGACAGGGGGCCTACGAGCAGTACTTC. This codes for CASSMGQGAYEQYF.

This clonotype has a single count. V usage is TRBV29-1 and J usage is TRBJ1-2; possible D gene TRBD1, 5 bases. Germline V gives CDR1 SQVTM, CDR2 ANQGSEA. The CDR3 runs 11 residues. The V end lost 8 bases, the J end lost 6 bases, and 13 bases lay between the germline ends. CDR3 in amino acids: CSHTTGDGYTF. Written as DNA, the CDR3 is TGCAGCCATACAACAGGAGATGGCTACACCTTC.

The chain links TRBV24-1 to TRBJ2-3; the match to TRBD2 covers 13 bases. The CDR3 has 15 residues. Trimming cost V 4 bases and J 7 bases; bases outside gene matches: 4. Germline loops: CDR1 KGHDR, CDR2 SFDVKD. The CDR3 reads CATSDRLAGGNTQYF. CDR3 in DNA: TGTGCCACCAGTGACCGACTAGCGGGAGGAAATACGCAGTATTTT.

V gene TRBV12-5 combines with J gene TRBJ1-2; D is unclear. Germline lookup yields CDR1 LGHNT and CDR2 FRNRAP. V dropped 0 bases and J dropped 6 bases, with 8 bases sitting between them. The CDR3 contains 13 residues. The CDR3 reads CASGLVPGNGYTF. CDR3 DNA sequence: TGTGCTAGTGGTTTGGTACCGGGGAATGGCTACACCTTC.

The CDR3 coding sequence is TGCAGTGCTAGACTAGCCCTACACACCTACGAGCAGTACTTC. Its translation: CSARLALHTYEQYF. The chain uses TRBV20-1 and TRBJ2-7, with D maybe TRBD2 (5 bases). Between the trimmed V and J ends, which lost 2 bases and 2 bases, there was a span of 13 bases. The CDR3 has 14 amino acids. Germline lookup yields CDR1 DFQATT and CDR2 SNEGSKA (reference sequence).

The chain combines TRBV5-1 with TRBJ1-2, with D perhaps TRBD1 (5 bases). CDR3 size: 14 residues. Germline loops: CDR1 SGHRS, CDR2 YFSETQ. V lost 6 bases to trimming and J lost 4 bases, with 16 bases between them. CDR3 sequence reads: CASNKPGTAYGYTF. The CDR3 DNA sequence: TGCGCCAGCAACAAGCCCGGGACGGCCTATGGCTACACCTTC.

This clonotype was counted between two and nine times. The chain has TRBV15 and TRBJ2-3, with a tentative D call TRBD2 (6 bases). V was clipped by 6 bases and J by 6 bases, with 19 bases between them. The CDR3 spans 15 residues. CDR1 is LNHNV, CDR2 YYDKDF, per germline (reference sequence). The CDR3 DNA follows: TGTGCCACCAGGGGGCGCGGGGAGAATTCTGATACGCAGTATTTT. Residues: CATRGRGENSDTQYF.

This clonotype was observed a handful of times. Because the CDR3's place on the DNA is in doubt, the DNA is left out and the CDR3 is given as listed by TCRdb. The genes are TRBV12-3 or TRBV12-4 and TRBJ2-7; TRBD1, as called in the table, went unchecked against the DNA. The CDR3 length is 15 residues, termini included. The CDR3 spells CASSTSGTVAYEQYF.